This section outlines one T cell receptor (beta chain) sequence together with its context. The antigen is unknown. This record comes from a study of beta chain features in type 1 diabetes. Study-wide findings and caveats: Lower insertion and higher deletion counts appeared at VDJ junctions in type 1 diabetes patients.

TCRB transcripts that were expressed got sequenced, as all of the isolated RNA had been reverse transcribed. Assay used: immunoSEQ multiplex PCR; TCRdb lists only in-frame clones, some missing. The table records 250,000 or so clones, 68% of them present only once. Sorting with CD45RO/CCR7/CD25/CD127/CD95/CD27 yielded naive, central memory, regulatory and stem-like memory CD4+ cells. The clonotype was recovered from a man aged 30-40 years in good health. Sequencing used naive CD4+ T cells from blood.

CDR3: CSVLALGGTYNEQFF. CDR3 DNA sequence: TGCAGCGTGCTGGCTCTCGGCGGAACTTACAATGAGCAGTTCTTC. The chain is built from TRBV29-1 and TRBJ2-1; D not certain. Germline CDR1 and CDR2: SQVTM and ANQGSEA. Trimming pared 6 bases from V and 4 bases from J, leaving 19 bases between. The CDR3 sequence is 15 residues long.